The 10 T cell receptor beta chains given below trace back to one sample, sequenced in a study of T cells in Graves' hyperthyroidism and ophthalmopathy. Amplification targeted TCR beta CDR3 regions from RNA transcripts. RT-PCR in the first round (using the HTBI primer set) targeted the TCR CDR3. A single record per CDR3 protein comes from TCRdb applying MiXCR to the multiplex PCR reads. The table shows 340,000 or so distinct CDR3 sequences, with approximately 15% occurring only once. The sequenced sample was blood. The receptors shown here come from a young man with Graves' hyperthyroidism.

V usage is TRBV11-1 and J usage is TRBJ2-7; a possible D gene is TRBD2 (7 bases). Trimming shortened V by 4 bases and J by 3 bases, and 16 bases separated the two germline ends. The CDR3 is 15 residues long. The germline V gene encodes CDR1 SGHAT and CDR2 FQDESV (reference sequence). The CDR3 here is CASSSEGGLVYEQYF. The CDR3, as DNA: TGTGCCAGCAGCTCCGAGGGGGGGCTCGTCTACGAGCAGTACTTC.

This clonotype has ten or more counts. The CDR3 DNA is TGCAGTGCGTCGGGACCCACGCGGGGCACAGATACGCAGTATTTT. This sequence encodes CSASGPTRGTDTQYF. The V call is TRBV20-1, the J call TRBJ2-3; D is possibly TRBD1 or TRBD2 (5 bases each). V was shortened by 6 bases and J by 1 base, with 17 bases between the two germline ends. This CDR3 contains 15 residues. Germline loops: CDR1 DFQATT, CDR2 SNEGSKA (reference sequence).

The chain uses TRBV27 and TRBJ1-5; maybe TRBD1 (6 bases). Trimming removed 6 bases at V and 7 bases at J, with 19 bases between. CDR1 and CDR2 (germline): MNHEY, SMNVEV (reference sequence). This CDR3 is built from 15 residues. The CDR3, as DNA: TGTGCCAGCAGCAGAACACAGGGTTCCCAGCAGCCCCAGCATTTT. This gives the protein CASSRTQGSQQPQHF.

There are many counts of this clonotype. This CDR3 is CASSYYQNTEAFF. The DNA of the CDR3 is TGTGCCAGCAGTTATTACCAGAACACTGAAGCTTTCTTT. V is TRBV6-1 and J is TRBJ1-1, with D unresolved. The CDR3 consists of 13 residues. V lost 5 bases to trimming and J lost 1 base, with 8 bases between them. Germline V CDR1 and CDR2: MNHNS, SASEGT.

The chain links TRBV27 to TRBJ1-2; D gene ambiguous. This CDR3 region has 15 residues. Germline-derived CDR1 and CDR2 are MNHEY and SMNVEV (reference sequence). Trimming cost V 4 bases and J 2 bases, with 14 bases left between them. CDR3: CASSSRTGGNYGYTF. The CDR3 DNA reads TGTGCCAGCAGTTCTCGTACCGGAGGGAACTATGGCTACACCTTC.

This clonotype was picked up many times. This sequence joins TRBV30 and TRBJ1-2; D remains unclear. This CDR3 comprises 10 residues. Per germline, CDR1 GTSNPN and CDR2 SVGIG (reference sequence). The V end lost 3 bases, the J end lost 8 bases, and 7 bases lay between the germline ends. This chain's CDR3 is CAWRIEGYTF. The CDR3 DNA reads as TGTGCCTGGAGAATCGAAGGCTACACCTTC.

This clonotype occurred many times. The chain recombines TRBV7-8 with TRBJ2-1; D is unclear. The CDR3 loop spans 14 amino acids. Deletions cut 1 base from V and 5 bases from J, with 9 bases between. The germline gives CDR1 SGHVS, CDR2 FQNEAQ. CDR3 protein: CASSLDPANNEQFF. Written as DNA, the CDR3 is TGTGCCAGCAGCTTAGATCCAGCTAACAATGAGCAGTTCTTC.

This clonotype was counted between two and nine times. This chain links TRBV6-1 with TRBJ2-1; 7 nucleotides agree with TRBD2. Trimming at V came to 9 bases and at J to 5 bases, leaving 7 bases not matched to a gene. This CDR3 has 13 amino acids. CDR1 is MNHNS, CDR2 SASEGT, per germline. DNA for the CDR3: TGTGCCAGTGCGGGAGTGGGCGACAATGAGCAGTTCTTC. This encodes CASAGVGDNEQFF.

The rearrangement links TRBV20-1 to TRBJ2-1; 9 bases agree with TRBD2. Trimming removed 1 base from V and 1 base from J; junction bases left unmatched: 14. The CDR3 has 19 residues. Germline V gene sequence: CDR1 DFQATT, CDR2 SNEGSKA (reference sequence). The chain's CDR3 is CSARVPGLASYISYNEQFF. In nucleotides, the CDR3 is TGCAGTGCTAGAGTACCGGGACTAGCTTCCTATATTTCCTACAATGAGCAGTTCTTC.

This clonotype was observed many times. The rearrangement uses TRBV2 and TRBJ1-1, with D maybe TRBD1 (6 bases). V lost 5 bases, J lost 4 bases, and 26 bases lay in between. This CDR3 has 18 residues. Germline V gives CDR1 SNHLY, CDR2 FYNNEI. The CDR3 reads CASSTPGQGLDWGTEAFF. The CDR3 DNA reads TGTGCCAGCAGTACCCCGGGACAAGGCCTCGACTGGGGCACTGAAGCTTTCTTT.